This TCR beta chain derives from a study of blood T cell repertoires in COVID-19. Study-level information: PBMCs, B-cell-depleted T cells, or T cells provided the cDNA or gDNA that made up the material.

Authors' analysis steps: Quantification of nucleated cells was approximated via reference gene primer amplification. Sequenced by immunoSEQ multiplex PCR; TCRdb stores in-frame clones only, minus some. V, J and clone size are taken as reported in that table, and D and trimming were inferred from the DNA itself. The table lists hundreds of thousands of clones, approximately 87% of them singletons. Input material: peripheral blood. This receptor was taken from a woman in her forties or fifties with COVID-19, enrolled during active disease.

CDR3 coding DNA: TGTGCCACCAGCAGGCGGGACAGGGGAGAAAAACTGTTTTTT. It yields the protein CATSRRDRGEKLFF. The V and J genes are TRBV15 and TRBJ1-4; 10 bases align to TRBD1. The CDR3 extends over 14 amino acids. Germline values: CDR1 LNHNV, CDR2 YYDKDF (reference sequence). The V and J ends lost 3 bases and 8 bases, in that order; junction bases with no gene match: 3.